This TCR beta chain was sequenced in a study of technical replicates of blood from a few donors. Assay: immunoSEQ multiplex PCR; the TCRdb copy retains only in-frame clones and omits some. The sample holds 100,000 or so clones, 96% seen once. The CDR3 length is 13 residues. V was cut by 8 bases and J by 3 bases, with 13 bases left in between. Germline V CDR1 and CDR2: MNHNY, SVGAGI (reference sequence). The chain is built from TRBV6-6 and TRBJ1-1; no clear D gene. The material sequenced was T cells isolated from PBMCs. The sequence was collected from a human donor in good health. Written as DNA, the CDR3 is TGTGCCAGCCTCACCCAGAGGGACACTGAAGCTTTCTTT. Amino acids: CASLTQRDTEAFF.